This TCR beta chain was obtained from a study of cytotoxic CD8 clonotypes in ibrutinib-treated CLL. Whole-study context: Within the patient group, roughly 11 were relapsed/refractory and approximately 16 treatment-naive, and around 18 were IGHV unmutated. Among patients, around 25 responded partially and 2 completely; around 14 then stayed remitted and about 12 progressed after median about 74 months. Study results and caveats: Samples from sustained-remission and progressing patients were taken at different times. Researchers report that baseline clonality outpaced age-matched healthy donors and tracked circulating CD8+ T-cell counts.

Produced via immunoSEQ multiplex PCR; TCRdb's table is partial and in-frame only. The sample lists about 250,000 clones; less than 75% were seen once. This CDR3 contains 16 residues. The V gene lost 3 bases and the J gene lost 0 bases, with 12 bases spanning the gap. CDR1 is KGHSH, CDR2 LQKENI, per germline. With respect to this clone: The target antigen is unknown.

This sequence was found in a human donor with chronic lymphocytic leukemia. Sequenced here: PBMCs, sampled after 24 months of ibrutinib treatment. This chain uses TRBV18 with TRBJ1-5; unclear D gene. CDR3 DNA: TGTGCCAGCTCACCGTACGAGGGTGGTAGCAATCAGCCCCAGCATTTT. Protein product: CASSPYEGGSNQPQHF.